The 26 T cell receptor beta chains below come from one sample, sequenced in a study of human T cells and chemical hapten exposure (dated by TCRdb to the early 2020s). The library came from 5' RACE. Sequencing instrument: Illumina MiSeq. TCRdb cleaned the public reads at Q25 with fastp, built clones with MiXCR and kept in-frame beta chains. Every distinct CDR3 protein forms one entry, paired with its most common genes and DNA. The sample table contains tens of thousands of distinct CDR3 sequences; only one count was recorded for 15% to 20% of them. In total, the top ten clones hold nearly 7% of the sample. Total RNA was extracted from unfractionated whole blood collected in Tempus Blood RNA tubes. These TCRs come from a female donor in good health.

This clonotype appeared a few times. The chain has TRBV3-1 and TRBJ1-2, with 7 bases lining up with TRBD1. Germline CDR1 reads LGHDT; CDR2 reads YNNKEL (reference sequence). V shed 1 base and J 2 bases; nucleotides not matched to a gene: 7. This CDR3 region has 16 residues. The CDR3 DNA is TGTGCCAGCAGCCAAGCTTCCGGGACAGCGAACTATGGCTACACCTTC. Protein product: CASSQASGTANYGYTF.

The chain has TRBV5-1 and TRBJ2-1; unclear D gene. This CDR3 region has 15 residues. CDR1 and CDR2 (germline): SGHRS, YFSETQ. V lost 2 bases and J lost 0, with 9 bases in between. CDR3: CASSLPVGSYNEQFF. The CDR3 region has the DNA TGCGCCAGCAGCTTACCAGTGGGCTCCTACAATGAGCAGTTCTTC.

The chain joins TRBV2 to TRBJ2-3; TRBD1 matches at 8 bases. V trimming: 4 bases; J trimming: 5 bases; junction bases outside the gene matches: 5. Germline-derived CDR1 and CDR2 are SNHLY and FYNNEI. This CDR3 region has 14 residues. As DNA, the CDR3 is TGTGCCAGCAGTGCGGGACAGGCCATAGATACGCAGTATTTT. Translated, it gives CASSAGQAIDTQYF.

This clonotype has more than one count but fewer than ten. The J gene is TRBJ2-7, the V gene TRBV7-2; 8 bases are a match to TRBD1. CDR1 and CDR2 from the germline V gene are SGHTA and FQGNSA. With V trimmed by 5 bases and J by 3 bases, 12 bases remained unmatched. This CDR3 comprises 16 residues. The DNA for the CDR3 is TGTGCCAGCAGCCTGGGACAGGCCATTTACCTCTACGAGCAGTACTTC. Amino acid sequence: CASSLGQAIYLYEQYF.

CDR3 DNA: TGTGCCAGCTCACCATACAACACAGGACAGGGCTCAAGCACAGATACGCAGTATTTT. It is translated as CASSPYNTGQGSSTDTQYF. The J gene is TRBJ2-3, the V gene TRBV18; 8 bases align to TRBD1. Trimming took 2 bases from V and 0 from J; bases not matched to a gene: 13. This CDR3 is 19 amino acids long. Germline assignment: CDR1 KGHSH and CDR2 LQKENI.

This clonotype was recorded a few times. The rearrangement uses TRBV20-1 and TRBJ2-1, with 10 bases lining up with TRBD2. This CDR3 is built from 15 residues. Germline-derived CDR1 and CDR2 are DFQATT and SNEGSKA (reference sequence). V lost 1 base, J lost 6 bases, and 6 bases stayed unmatched. The CDR3 loop reads CSARGGASGSNEQFF. DNA for the CDR3: TGCAGTGCTAGAGGGGGCGCTAGCGGGAGCAATGAGCAGTTCTTC.

This clonotype occurred a few times. The chain uses TRBV21-1 and TRBJ1-1. TRBV21-1 is classified as a pseudogene. The CDR3 extends over 16 amino acids. CDR3 sequence: CASSKVGRSMNTEAFF. Written as DNA, the CDR3 is TGTGCCAGCAGCAAAGTCGGCAGGAGCATGAACACTGAAGCTTTCTTT.

There are a few counts of this clonotype. The CDR3 is CASSHHFGGLSGYTF. The CDR3 bases are TGTGCCAGCAGCCACCACTTCGGCGGTTTGTCGGGCTACACCTTC. This chain joins TRBV3-1 and TRBJ1-2; D unclear. The germline V gene has CDR1 LGHDT and CDR2 YNNKEL (reference sequence). The CDR3 contains 15 residues. Deletions cut 3 bases from V and 8 bases from J, with 19 bases between.

This clonotype was detected a few times. The chain joins TRBV20-1 to TRBJ1-1; weak D call: TRBD1 (6 bases). The germline V gene has CDR1 DFQATT and CDR2 SNEGSKA (reference sequence). The germline V and J ends were trimmed by 7 bases and 0 bases, with 18 bases remaining between them. This CDR3 is built from 15 residues. CDR3 DNA sequence: TGCAGTGTCCCTTACACAGGGATGGTGAACACTGAAGCTTTCTTT. Translating it yields CSVPYTGMVNTEAFF.

This clonotype was observed a handful of times. The chain couples TRBV20-1 to TRBJ1-1; D gene uncertain. V shed 3 bases and J shed 6 bases, with 11 bases lying between them. CDR3 length: 12 amino acids. The V gene's germline CDR1 is DFQATT and CDR2 SNEGSKA (reference sequence). CDR3 protein: CSASSGISEAFF. DNA of the CDR3: TGCAGTGCTAGTAGCGGTATTTCTGAAGCTTTCTTT.

The CDR3 is CASSFAGANTGYEQYF. The CDR3 DNA sequence: TGCGCCAGCAGCTTCGCAGGGGCCAACACGGGCTACGAGCAGTACTTC. This chain links TRBV5-1 with TRBJ2-7, with a tentative D call TRBD1 (6 bases). Germline-derived CDR1 and CDR2 are SGHRS and YFSETQ. The CDR3 has 16 residues. V shed 2 bases and J shed 3 bases, with 18 bases lying between them.

This clonotype was detected only a few times. The chain is built from TRBV6-2 or TRBV6-3 and TRBJ2-1; a possible D gene is TRBD2 (5 bases). CDR1 is MNHEY, CDR2 SVGEGT, per germline. CDR3 length: 15 residues. V was trimmed by 7 bases and J by 0 bases, leaving 13 bases between them. CDR3 protein: CASTHPGYSYNEQFF. CDR3 nucleotide sequence: TGTGCCAGCACCCACCCGGGGTACTCCTACAATGAGCAGTTCTTC.

J is TRBJ1-6 and V is TRBV20-1; D is unclear. This CDR3 is built from 14 residues. V was cut by 5 bases and J by 5 bases, with 13 bases left in between. CDR1 DFQATT and CDR2 SNEGSKA come from the germline V gene (reference sequence). CDR3 amino acids: CSAHSGSDNSPLHF. The CDR3 region has the DNA TGCAGTGCTCACTCCGGGAGTGATAATTCACCCCTCCACTTT.

The chain is built from TRBV2 and TRBJ2-3; D perhaps matches TRBD2 (6 bases). Germline assignment: CDR1 SNHLY and CDR2 FYNNEI. The CDR3 is 15 residues long. The V and J ends lost 5 bases and 6 bases respectively, with 18 bases between them. The CDR3 spells CASSKLGSGEDTQYF. The CDR3 nucleotides are TGTGCCAGCAGTAAACTAGGGTCGGGAGAGGATACGCAGTATTTT.

The chain has TRBV6-2 or TRBV6-3 and TRBJ2-7; 9 nucleotides match TRBD1. Germline values: CDR1 MNHEY, CDR2 SVGEGT. Germline trimming cut 2 bases from V and 5 bases from J; bases unmatched to any gene: 4. CDR3 length: 14 residues. As DNA, the CDR3 is TGTGCCAGCAGTTACCTCACAGGGGGCGACGAGCAGTACTTC. This codes for CASSYLTGGDEQYF.

This clonotype was seen only a few times. The V call is TRBV11-2, the J call TRBJ2-5; D call uncertain. Germline CDR1 and CDR2: SGHAT and FQNNGV. V was pared by 0 bases and J by 1 base, with 3 bases between. The CDR3 is 13 amino acids. The CDR3 coding sequence is TGTGCCAGCAGCTTAGAGATCCAAGAGACCCAGTACTTC. Amino acid sequence: CASSLEIQETQYF.

This clonotype was detected only a few times. The chain employs TRBV5-4 and TRBJ2-7, with TRBD1 identical over 9 bases. The germline V gene encodes CDR1 SGHNT and CDR2 YYREEE (reference sequence). The trim removed 1 base at V and 9 bases at J, leaving 14 bases unmatched. The CDR3 has 16 residues. CDR3 amino acids: CASSLIQGQGKRVQYF. CDR3 sequence (DNA): TGTGCCAGCAGCTTGATTCAGGGACAGGGAAAAAGGGTGCAGTACTTC.

This clonotype was counted many times. The CDR3 loop is CASSSGGQRETQYF. The CDR3 DNA reads TGCGCCAGCAGCTCCGGGGGGCAGCGTGAGACCCAGTACTTC. This chain links TRBV5-1 with TRBJ2-5; D is perhaps TRBD2 (7 bases). The V gene lost 3 bases and the J gene lost 5 bases, with 14 bases spanning the gap. This CDR3 is 14 amino acids long. Germline V CDR1 and CDR2: SGHRS, YFSETQ.

In its sample, this clonotype was seen a few times. CDR3 in amino acids: CASNRDTQYF. The DNA for the CDR3 is TGTGCCAGCAATAGGGATACGCAGTATTTT. The rearrangement uses TRBV28 and TRBJ2-3; D is ambiguous. CDR1 MDHEN and CDR2 SYDVKM come from the germline V gene. The CDR3 totals 10 residues. Between the trimmed V and J ends, which lost 7 bases and 6 bases, there was a span of 5 bases.

V gene TRBV2 combines with J gene TRBJ2-5; no reliable D call. CDR1 is SNHLY and CDR2 is FYNNEI in the germline V gene. CDR3 size: 15 residues. V was shortened by 8 bases and J by 3 bases, with 19 bases between the two germline ends. CDR3 nucleotide sequence: TGTGCCAGCGCTATGGACGTCGCTGGGGAAGAGACCCAGTACTTC. Its translation: CASAMDVAGEETQYF.

This sequence joins TRBV7-8 and TRBJ2-4; no clear D gene. The CDR3 has 16 amino acids. Germline lookup yields CDR1 SGHVS and CDR2 FQNEAQ. V was clipped by 0 bases and J by 2 bases, with 11 bases between them. CDR3 coding DNA: TGTGCCAGCAGCTTAGCTGATCCGGACCCCAAAAACATTCAGTACTTC. As protein: CASSLADPDPKNIQYF.

The sample holds a few counts of this clonotype. The V and J genes are TRBV28 and TRBJ2-1; 10 bases are a match to TRBD2. Germline V lookup: CDR1 MDHEN, CDR2 SYDVKM. The CDR3 consists of 16 residues. The junction had 14 bases not matched to a gene; V was cut back by 6 bases and J by 9 bases. The CDR3 region has the DNA TGTGCCAGCAGCCTTAGGGGGAGCGGGAGGGGAAGTGAGCAGTTCTTC. Its translation: CASSLRGSGRGSEQFF. Supplemented by reference TRBV28 and TRBJ2-1, the full variable domain reads DVKVTQSSRYLVKRTGEKVFLECVQDMDHENMFWYRQDPGLGLRLIYFSYDVKMKEKGDIPEGYSVSREKKERFSLILESASTNQTSMYLCASSLRGSGRGSEQFFGPGTRLTVL.

This clonotype was seen repeatedly, ten times or more. The rearrangement uses TRBV6-5 and TRBJ2-5; 10 bases agree with TRBD2. The CDR3 is made up of 17 amino acids. Trimming at V came to 5 bases and at J to 4 bases, leaving 13 bases not matched to a gene. Per the germline V gene, CDR1 is MNHEY and CDR2 is SVGAGI. CDR3 in DNA: TGTGCCAGCAGTGGAGCTTTAGCGGGAGGTCGGAGAGAGACCCAGTACTTC. Its protein is CASSGALAGGRRETQYF.

CDR3 sequence (DNA): TGTGCCAGCAGCCGGGACTTGCGGAACACTGAAGCTTTCTTT. Translating it yields CASSRDLRNTEAFF. This chain links TRBV3-1 with TRBJ1-1, with D perhaps TRBD1 (5 bases). CDR3 length: 14 amino acids. The V and J ends lost 4 bases and 1 base respectively, with 10 bases between them. Germline values: CDR1 LGHDT, CDR2 YNNKEL (reference sequence). The full variable domain, its missing parts supplied by reference TRBV3-1 and TRBJ1-1, is DTAVSQTPKYLVTQMGNDKSIKCEQNLGHDTMYWYKQDSKKFLKIMFSYNNKELIINETVPNRFSPKSPDKAHLNLHINSLELGDSAVYFCASSRDLRNTEAFFGQGTRLTVV.

This clonotype was detected only a few times. The chain has TRBV6-6 and TRBJ2-3; weak D call: TRBD1 (6 bases). CDR3 length equals 15 residues. From germline, CDR1 is MNHNY and CDR2 SVGAGI (reference sequence). Trimming left V 0 bases short and J 2 bases short, with 9 bases between. CDR3 region: CASSYSRGNTDTQYF. The CDR3 region has the DNA TGTGCCAGCAGTTACTCGAGGGGGAACACAGATACGCAGTATTTT.

This clonotype was seen only a few times. This chain uses TRBV29-1 with TRBJ1-2; weak D call: TRBD1 (6 bases). The CDR3 sequence is 17 residues long. In germline, CDR1 is SQVTM, CDR2 ANQGSEA. V was pared by 6 bases and J by 6 bases, with 29 bases between. CDR3 DNA: TGCAGCGTCCCCCGGACAGTTTTCGGGGACGCAGGAAATGGCTACACCTTC. Amino acids: CSVPRTVFGDAGNGYTF.